This T cell receptor beta chain was recorded in a study of CD8 T cells in ankylosing spondylitis. Findings and caveats of the study: One TCR beta motif, made up of 7 or 8 highly homologous variants, appeared characteristic of ankylosing spondylitis blood.

For this clonotype: Antigen specificity is unknown.

This CDR3 comprises 15 residues. V lost 4 bases and J lost 0, with 10 bases in between. CDR1 and CDR2 (germline): ENHRY, SYGVKD. TCRdb redid the calling of the 5' RACE reads with MiXCR, one entry per CDR3 protein. The table records 300,000 to 400,000 distinct CDR3 sequences, around 22% of them present only once. This sequence joins TRBV10-3 and TRBJ2-1, with D possibly TRBD2 on 5 matching bases. What was sequenced was blood, either unsorted or a sorted T cell fraction (not recorded which). The receptor was isolated from a male donor with ankylosing spondylitis. CDR3 sequence: CAISAADFSYNEQFF. The DNA of the CDR3 is TGTGCCATCAGTGCCGCGGACTTCTCCTACAATGAGCAGTTCTTC.